A selection of T cell receptor beta chains follows, all from one sample in a study of PD-1 blockade in classical Hodgkin lymphoma. Profiled with immunoSEQ multiplex PCR; TCRdb holds only in-frame clones, not every one. This table holds tens of thousands of clones, approximately 90% found once. Here the sequenced sample was CD4+ T cells from blood, taken before the fourth cycle of nivolumab. The receptors originated from a human donor with classical Hodgkin lymphoma. Each CDR3 is given with its conserved first and last residue. A D gene is named only where the DNA matches it firmly. Expanded clones are given a class, and other clones once, few, many or no size at all.

v_call	d_call	j_call	clone_size	cdr3_aa	cdr3_nt
TRBV6-5	-	TRBJ2-7	-	CASGRGEQYF	TGTGCCAGCGGAAGGGGTGAGCAGTACTTC
TRBV29-1	-	TRBJ2-6	-	CSVAGTGANVLTF	TGCAGCGTCGCAGGGACCGGGGCCAACGTCCTGACTTTC
TRBV15	TRBD2	TRBJ2-1	-	CATSRRLAGGPGYNEQFF	TGTGCCACCAGCAGACGACTAGCGGGAGGTCCGGGCTACAATGAGCAGTTCTTC
TRBV27	TRBD1	TRBJ2-6	-	CASSLDGQGAGGANVLTF	TGTGCCAGCAGTTTGGACGGACAGGGGGCGGGTGGGGCCAACGTCCTGACTTTC
TRBV28	-	TRBJ2-7	-	CASSLQGIPYEQYF	TGTGCCAGCAGTTTACAGGGTATCCCCTACGAGCAGTACTTC
TRBV5-1	-	TRBJ1-1	-	CASSLNTEAFF	TGCGCCAGCAGCTTGAACACTGAAGCTTTCTTT
TRBV30	-	TRBJ1-1	-	CAWSRQANTEAFF	TGTGCCTGGAGTCGACAAGCGAACACTGAAGCTTTCTTT
TRBV2	-	TRBJ1-6	-	CASIGDRAAHSPLHF	TGTGCCAGCATTGGGGACCGGGCGGCCCATTCACCCCTCCACTTT
TRBV29-1	-	TRBJ1-2	-	CSVDRSNYGYTF	TGCAGCGTTGATAGGTCAAACTATGGCTACACCTTC
TRBV7-2	-	TRBJ2-1	-	CASSLTRGEQFF	TGTGCCAGCAGCCTTACGAGAGGTGAGCAGTTCTTC
TRBV11-2	-	TRBJ1-3	-	CASSAITGGNTIYF	TGTGCCAGCAGCGCCATAACTGGCGGAAACACCATATATTTT
TRBV6-1	TRBD1	TRBJ1-5	few	CASGRGQGDNQPQHF	TGTGCCAGCGGTAGGGGGCAAGGGGATAATCAGCCCCAGCATTTT
TRBV18	TRBD1	TRBJ1-3	-	CASSAQGSKGNTIYF	TGTGCCAGCTCAGCACAGGGGTCGAAAGGAAACACCATATATTTT
TRBV7-8	TRBD2	TRBJ2-7	-	CASSLGGSGNYEQYF	TGTGCCAGCAGCTTAGGAGGTAGCGGGAACTACGAGCAGTACTTC
TRBV5-1	-	TRBJ1-1	-	CASSLAGTENTEAFF	TGCGCCAGCAGCTTGGCCGGGACGGAGAACACTGAAGCTTTCTTT
TRBV28	TRBD1	TRBJ1-2	-	CASSLPTGSYGYTF	TGTGCCAGCAGTTTACCGACAGGGTCCTATGGCTACACCTTC
TRBV28	-	TRBJ2-5	once	CATGTTETQYF	TGTGCCACCGGGACAACGGAGACCCAGTACTTC
TRBV5-4	-	TRBJ2-5	-	CASSPNSGGAEETQYF	TGTGCCAGCAGCCCGAACAGCGGAGGGGCTGAAGAGACCCAGTACTTC